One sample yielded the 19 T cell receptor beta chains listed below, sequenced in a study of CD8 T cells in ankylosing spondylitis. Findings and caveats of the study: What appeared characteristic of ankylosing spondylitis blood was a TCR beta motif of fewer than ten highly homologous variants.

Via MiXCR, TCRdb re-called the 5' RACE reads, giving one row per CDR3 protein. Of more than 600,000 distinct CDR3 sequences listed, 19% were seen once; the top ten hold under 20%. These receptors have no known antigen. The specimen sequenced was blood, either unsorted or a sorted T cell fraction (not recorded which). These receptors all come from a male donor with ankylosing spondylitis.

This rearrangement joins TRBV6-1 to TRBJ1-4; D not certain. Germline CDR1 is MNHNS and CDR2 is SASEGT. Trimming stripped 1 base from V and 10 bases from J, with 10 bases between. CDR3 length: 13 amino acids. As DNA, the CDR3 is TGTGCCAGCAGTGAAGATCTCCGGACAAAACTGTTTTTT. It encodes CASSEDLRTKLFF.

The CDR3 reads CASSPEGGLAYNEQFF. CDR3 sequence (DNA): TGTGCCAGCAGCCCGGAGGGCGGGCTCGCCTACAATGAGCAGTTCTTC. This chain links TRBV7-2 with TRBJ2-1; D perhaps matches TRBD2 (6 bases). This CDR3 is 16 amino acids long. Germline loops: CDR1 SGHTA, CDR2 FQGNSA. Trimming removed 5 bases at V and 2 bases at J, with 16 bases between.

The CDR3 nucleotides read TGTGCCAGCAGTTTATCGGGAGCTGCGAGGGATGAAGCTTTCTTT. Translation: CASSLSGAARDEAFF. This chain connects TRBV12-3 or TRBV12-4 to TRBJ1-1; no clear D gene. This CDR3 has 15 amino acids. The V end lost 2 bases, the J end lost 7 bases, and 17 bases lay between the germline ends.

The CDR3 DNA reads TGCGCCAGCAGCTTGACTGGCCCGGGCGGGGAGCTGTTTTTT. Translating it yields CASSLTGPGGELFF. This chain joins TRBV5-1 and TRBJ2-2, with D unclear. The germline CDR1 and CDR2 sequences are SGHRS and YFSETQ. The length of the CDR3 is 14 residues. The V and J ends lost 1 base and 7 bases respectively, with 11 bases between them.

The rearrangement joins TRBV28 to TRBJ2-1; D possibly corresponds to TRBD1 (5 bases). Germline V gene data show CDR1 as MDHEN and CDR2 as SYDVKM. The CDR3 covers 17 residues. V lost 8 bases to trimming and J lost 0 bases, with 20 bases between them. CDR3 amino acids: CASSGHSAVSSYNEQFF. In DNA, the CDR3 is TGTGCCAGCTCTGGACACTCCGCGGTCAGCTCCTACAATGAGCAGTTCTTC.

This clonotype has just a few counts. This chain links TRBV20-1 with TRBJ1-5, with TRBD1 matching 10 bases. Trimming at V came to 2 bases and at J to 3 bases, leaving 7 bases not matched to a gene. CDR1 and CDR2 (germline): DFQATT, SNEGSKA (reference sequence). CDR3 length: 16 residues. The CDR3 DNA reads TGCAGTGCTAGACTAGCGGACAGGGGGAACAATCAGCCCCAGCATTTT. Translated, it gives CSARLADRGNNQPQHF.

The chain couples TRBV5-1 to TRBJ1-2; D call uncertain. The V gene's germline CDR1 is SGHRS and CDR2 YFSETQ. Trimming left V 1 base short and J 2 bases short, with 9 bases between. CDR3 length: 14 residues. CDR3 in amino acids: CASSLRAENYGYTF. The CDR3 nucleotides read TGCGCCAGCAGCTTGAGGGCAGAGAACTATGGCTACACCTTC.

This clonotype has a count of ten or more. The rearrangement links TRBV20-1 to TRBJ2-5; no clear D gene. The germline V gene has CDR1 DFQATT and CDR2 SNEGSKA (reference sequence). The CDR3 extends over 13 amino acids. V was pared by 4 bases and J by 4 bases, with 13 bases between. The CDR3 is CSANQLPTETQYF. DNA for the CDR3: TGCAGTGCTAACCAGCTACCCACAGAGACCCAGTACTTC.

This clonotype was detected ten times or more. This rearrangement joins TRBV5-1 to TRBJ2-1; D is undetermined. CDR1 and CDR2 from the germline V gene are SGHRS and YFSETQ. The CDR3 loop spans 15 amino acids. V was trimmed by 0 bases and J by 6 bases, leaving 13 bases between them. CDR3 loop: CASSLGPKVTNEQFF. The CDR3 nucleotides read TGCGCCAGCAGCTTGGGCCCAAAGGTGACCAATGAGCAGTTCTTC.

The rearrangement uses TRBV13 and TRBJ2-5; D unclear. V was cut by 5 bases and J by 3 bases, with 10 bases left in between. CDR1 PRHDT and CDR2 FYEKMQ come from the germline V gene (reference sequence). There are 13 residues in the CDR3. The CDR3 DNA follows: TGTGCCAGCAGCCTCCGGAATAAAGAGACCCAGTACTTC. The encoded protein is CASSLRNKETQYF. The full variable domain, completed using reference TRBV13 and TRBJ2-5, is AAGVIQSPRHLIKEKRETATLKCYPIPRHDTVYWYQQGPGQDPQFLISFYEKMQSDKGSIPDRFSAQQFSDYHSELNMSSLELGDSALYFCASSLRNKETQYFGPGTRLLVL.

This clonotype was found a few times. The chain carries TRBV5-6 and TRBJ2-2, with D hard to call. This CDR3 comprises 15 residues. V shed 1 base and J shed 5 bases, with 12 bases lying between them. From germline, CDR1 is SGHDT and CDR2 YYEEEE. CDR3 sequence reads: CASSLSGSWTGELFF. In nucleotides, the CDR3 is TGTGCCAGCAGCTTGTCAGGCTCCTGGACCGGGGAGCTGTTTTTT.

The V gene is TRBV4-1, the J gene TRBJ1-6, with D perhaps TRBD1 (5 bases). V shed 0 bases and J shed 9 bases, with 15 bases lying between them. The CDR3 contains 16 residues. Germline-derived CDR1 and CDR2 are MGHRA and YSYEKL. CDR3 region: CASSQEPFNQGSPLHF. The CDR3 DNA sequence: TGCGCCAGCAGCCAAGAACCCTTTAATCAGGGTTCACCCCTCCACTTT.

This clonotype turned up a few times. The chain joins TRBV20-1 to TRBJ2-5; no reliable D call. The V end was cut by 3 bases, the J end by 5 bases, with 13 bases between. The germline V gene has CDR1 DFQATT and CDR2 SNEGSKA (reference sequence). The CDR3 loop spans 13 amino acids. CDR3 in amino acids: CSASLSVWETQYF. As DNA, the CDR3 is TGCAGTGCTAGCCTGTCGGTTTGGGAGACCCAGTACTTC.

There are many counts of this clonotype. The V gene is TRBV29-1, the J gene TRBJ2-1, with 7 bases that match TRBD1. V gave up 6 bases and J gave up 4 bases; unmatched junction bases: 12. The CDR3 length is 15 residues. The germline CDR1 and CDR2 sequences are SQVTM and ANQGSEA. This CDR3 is CSVGGDRAFYNEQFF. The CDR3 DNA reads TGCAGCGTCGGCGGTGACAGGGCTTTTTACAATGAGCAGTTCTTC.

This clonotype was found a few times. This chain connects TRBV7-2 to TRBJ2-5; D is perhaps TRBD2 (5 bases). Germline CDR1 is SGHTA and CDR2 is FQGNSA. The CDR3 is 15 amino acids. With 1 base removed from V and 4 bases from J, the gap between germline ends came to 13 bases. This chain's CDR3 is CASSLGFGRSETQYF. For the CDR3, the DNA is TGTGCCAGCAGCTTAGGGTTTGGGAGATCAGAGACCCAGTACTTC.

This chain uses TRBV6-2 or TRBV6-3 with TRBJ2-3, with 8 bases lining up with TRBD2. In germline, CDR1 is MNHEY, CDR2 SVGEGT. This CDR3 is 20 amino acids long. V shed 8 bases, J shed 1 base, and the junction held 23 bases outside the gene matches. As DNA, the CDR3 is TGTGCCAGCGGTTTACCCCCTTACGGGAGGGCCGTTTCTGGCACAGATACGCAGTATTTT. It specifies CASGLPPYGRAVSGTDTQYF.

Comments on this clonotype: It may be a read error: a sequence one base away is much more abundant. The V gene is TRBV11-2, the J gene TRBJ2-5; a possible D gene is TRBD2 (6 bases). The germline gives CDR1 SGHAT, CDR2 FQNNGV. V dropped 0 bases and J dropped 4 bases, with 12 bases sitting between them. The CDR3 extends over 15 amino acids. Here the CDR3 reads CASSLEEGYRETQYF. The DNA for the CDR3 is TGTGCCAGCAGCTTAGAGGAGGGGTACCGAGAGACCCAGTACTTC.

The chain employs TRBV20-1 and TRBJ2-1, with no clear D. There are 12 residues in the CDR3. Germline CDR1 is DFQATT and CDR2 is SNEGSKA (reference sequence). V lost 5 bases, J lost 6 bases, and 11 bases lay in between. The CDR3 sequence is CSASHVGNEQFF. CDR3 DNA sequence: TGCAGTGCTTCCCACGTAGGCAATGAGCAGTTCTTC.

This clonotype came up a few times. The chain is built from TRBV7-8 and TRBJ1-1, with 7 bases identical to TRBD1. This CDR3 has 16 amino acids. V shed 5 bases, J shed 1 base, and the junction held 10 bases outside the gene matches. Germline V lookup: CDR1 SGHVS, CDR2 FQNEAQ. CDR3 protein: CASSPNPTGTNTEAFF. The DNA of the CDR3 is TGTGCCAGCAGCCCGAACCCGACAGGGACGAACACTGAAGCTTTCTTT.